This TCR beta chain originates from a study of cytomegalovirus exposure and HLA in healthy donors. Study observations and caveats: After further analysis at a later stage, roughly 15,000 TCR beta sequences were associated with HLA alleles at 0.05 false discovery rate. Other equally common chains were less clonally expanded than HLA-associated TCR beta chains, a later analysis showed.

Germline assignment: CDR1 SGHRS and CDR2 YFSETQ. V was pared by 6 bases and J by 4 bases, with 17 bases between. CDR3 length: 14 residues. PCR primers comprised 60 Vbeta and 13 Jbeta primers. Method: immunoSEQ multiplex PCR; TCRdb's copy keeps in-frame clones and lacks some. The repertoire holds 200,000 or so clones, more than 60% seen once, with 2.1% in the top ten. A remark on this clone: The antigen remains unidentified.

Sequenced input: PBMCs. This rearrangement joins TRBV5-1 to TRBJ2-7, with a possible D match to TRBD1 (7 bases). The source of this sequence is a woman in her 30s in good health and CMV-seropositive. The CDR3 here is CASKEGTALYEQYF. CDR3 bases: TGCGCCAGCAAGGAGGGGACAGCTCTTTACGAGCAGTACTTC.